Shown below are 25 T cell receptor beta chains from a single sample sequenced in a study of cytomegalovirus exposure and HLA in healthy donors. PCR involved 60 Vbeta and 13 Jbeta primers. The table came from immunoSEQ multiplex PCR; TCRdb's copy has only in-frame clones and leaves some out. The sample lists roughly 100,000 clones; roughly 66% were seen once. What was sequenced was PBMCs. The source is a woman aged 45-65 years in good health and CMV-seronegative.

CDR3 residues: CASSQVGQRQETQYF. DNA for the CDR3: TGCGCCAGCAGCCAAGTGGGACAGAGACAAGAGACCCAGTACTTC. This chain connects TRBV4-1 to TRBJ2-5; 7 bases map to TRBD1. This CDR3 region has 15 residues. The V gene's germline CDR1 is MGHRA and CDR2 YSYEKL. V shed 1 base and J 2 bases; nucleotides not matched to a gene: 4.

The rearrangement joins TRBV7-3 to TRBJ1-2, with D possibly matching TRBD1 (6 bases). There are 12 residues in the CDR3. The ends were cut back, 2 bases at V and 8 bases at J, with 9 bases in the middle. The germline gives CDR1 SGHTA, CDR2 FQGTGA. The CDR3 bases are TGTGCCAGCAGCTTATATGGGGGCGGCTACACCTTC. Translated, it gives CASSLYGGGYTF. The variable domain in full, completed from reference TRBV7-3 and TRBJ1-2, reads GAGVSQTPSNKVTEKGKYVELRCDPISGHTALYWYRQSLGQGPEFLIYFQGTGAADDSGLPNDRFFAVRPEGSVSTLKIQRTERGDSAVYLCASSLYGGGYTFGSGTRLTVV.

The chain carries TRBV15 and TRBJ2-7; no reliable D call. Germline V gene sequence: CDR1 LNHNV, CDR2 YYDKDF (reference sequence). The length of the CDR3 is 15 residues. The V end lost 3 bases, the J end lost 0 bases, and 12 bases lay between the germline ends. CDR3 protein: CATSSETAPSYEQYF. The CDR3, as DNA: TGTGCCACCAGCAGCGAAACAGCCCCCTCCTACGAGCAGTACTTC.

There are a few counts of this clone. V and J are TRBV19 and TRBJ2-1; TRBD2 aligns across 7 bases. The CDR3 contains 14 residues. Germline lookup yields CDR1 LNHDA and CDR2 SQIVND (reference sequence). With V trimmed by 1 base and J by 6 bases, 3 bases remained unmatched. The CDR3 DNA reads TGTGCCAGTAGTATAGGACTAGCTGCCAATGAGCAGTTCTTC. Translation: CASSIGLAANEQFF.

The chain carries TRBV27 and TRBJ1-5; tentatively, D is TRBD1 (5 bases). Germline V gene lookup returns CDR1 MNHEY and CDR2 SMNVEV (reference sequence). Deletions cut 4 bases from V and 7 bases from J, with 14 bases between. The CDR3 loop spans 14 amino acids. In DNA form, the CDR3 reads TGTGCCAGCAGTTCCGATGGTGGGGGGCAGCCCCAGCATTTT. Residues: CASSSDGGGQPQHF.

In its sample, this clone was seen a few times. This chain connects TRBV9 to TRBJ1-1, with 7 bases that match TRBD1. Germline CDR1 is SGDLS and CDR2 is YYNGEE. The CDR3 runs to 17 residues. The V segment lost 4 bases and the J segment 0 bases; nucleotides outside the gene matches: 12. This CDR3 is CASSIRQGPLMNTEAFF. The CDR3 DNA reads as TGTGCCAGCAGCATACGACAGGGCCCCCTCATGAACACTGAAGCTTTCTTT. Using reference TRBV9 and TRBJ1-1 for the parts outside the CDR3, the full variable domain is DSGVTQTPKHLITATGQRVTLRCSPRSGDLSVYWYQQSLDQGLQFLIQYYNGEERAKGNILERFSAQQFPDLHSELNLSSLELGDSALYFCASSIRQGPLMNTEAFFGQGTRLTVV.

The chain is built from TRBV4-1 and TRBJ2-3, with 10 bases identical to TRBD2. The length of the CDR3 is 16 residues. CDR1 and CDR2 (germline): MGHRA, YSYEKL. Trimming removed 1 base from V and 6 bases from J; junction bases left unmatched: 7. CDR3 bases: TGCGCCAGCAGCCAAGCCCCTAGCGGGGGTTTGGATACGCAGTATTTT. Its translation: CASSQAPSGGLDTQYF.

Only a few counts were recorded for this clone. The genes are TRBV5-1 and TRBJ2-2, with a weak D call TRBD2 (6 bases). The germline V gene encodes CDR1 SGHRS and CDR2 YFSETQ. V lost 3 bases, J lost 0 bases, and 12 bases lay in between. The CDR3 has 16 residues. Here the CDR3 reads CASSSPGLTNTGELFF. CDR3 DNA: TGCGCCAGCAGCTCTCCGGGACTTACGAACACCGGGGAGCTGTTTTTT.

A few counts support this clone. J is TRBJ2-7 and V is TRBV5-5; 7 bases align to TRBD2. This CDR3 region has 13 residues. CDR1 is SGHKS, CDR2 YYEKEE, per germline (reference sequence). V was pared by 3 bases and J by 3 bases, with 3 bases of the junction left unmatched. CDR3 coding DNA: TGTGCCAGCAGCTCTTCGGGGGGCTACGAGCAGTACTTC. It yields the protein CASSSSGGYEQYF. Using reference TRBV5-5 and TRBJ2-7 for the parts outside the CDR3, the full variable domain is DAGVTQSPTHLIKTRGQQVTLRCSPISGHKSVSWYQQVLGQGPQFIFQYYEKEERGRGNFPDRFSARQFPNYSSELNVNALLLGDSALYLCASSSSGGYEQYFGPGTRLTVT.

The V and J genes are TRBV2 and TRBJ1-3; 9 positions agree with TRBD1. With 4 bases clipped from V and 8 bases from J, the junction kept 6 bases outside the gene matches. Germline values: CDR1 SNHLY, CDR2 FYNNEI. The CDR3 loop spans 14 amino acids. For the CDR3, the DNA is TGTGCCAGCAGTGGGGACAGGGAAGTATACACCATATATTTT. It codes for CASSGDREVYTIYF.

This clone has a handful of counts. The V call is TRBV7-2, the J call TRBJ2-7; D uncertain. In germline, CDR1 is SGHTA, CDR2 FQGNSA. Trimming took off 3 bases at V and 5 bases at J, with 14 bases between the two ends. The CDR3 contains 14 residues. CDR3 nucleotide sequence: TGTGCCAGCAGCTTTTTAGCATCCCCAAACGAGCAGTACTTC. Its protein product is CASSFLASPNEQYF.

The chain has TRBV30 and TRBJ2-2; 9 nucleotides line up with TRBD2. V was clipped by 0 bases and J by 3 bases; unmatched bases: 8. Germline V gene sequence: CDR1 GTSNPN, CDR2 SVGIG (reference sequence). The CDR3 has 17 amino acids. CDR3 sequence reads: CAWSVGTSRTYTGELFF. CDR3 DNA: TGTGCCTGGAGTGTAGGGACTAGCAGAACTTACACCGGGGAGCTGTTTTTT.

The genes are TRBV5-1 and TRBJ2-4, with 7 bases lining up with TRBD2. Germline CDR1 is SGHRS and CDR2 is YFSETQ. The CDR3 length is 14 residues. The junction had 12 bases not matched to a gene; V was cut back by 6 bases and J by 9 bases. The CDR3 here is CASTPGASGGIQYF. CDR3 in DNA: TGCGCCAGCACGCCCGGGGCATCGGGAGGCATTCAGTACTTC.

Only a few counts were recorded for this clone. This chain uses TRBV5-5 with TRBJ1-6, with TRBD1 as a possible D gene (6 bases). V was cut by 4 bases and J by 10 bases, with 12 bases left in between. The length of the CDR3 is 13 residues. Germline V CDR1 and CDR2: SGHKS, YYEKEE (reference sequence). CDR3 region: CASSVQGDSPLHF. In nucleotides, the CDR3 is TGTGCCAGCAGCGTACAGGGCGACTCACCCCTCCACTTT.

V and J are TRBV5-1 and TRBJ2-7; TRBD1 might be the D (5 bases). Germline V gives CDR1 SGHRS, CDR2 YFSETQ. Trimming left V 0 bases short and J 0 bases short, with 16 bases between. The CDR3 is 17 residues long. CDR3 residues: CASSLEGSGDSSYEQYF. For the CDR3, the DNA is TGCGCCAGCAGCTTGGAGGGTTCAGGCGACAGCTCCTACGAGCAGTACTTC.

The sample holds a few counts of this clone. This chain joins TRBV28 and TRBJ2-7, with D possibly being TRBD1 (5 bases). V was cut by 5 bases and J by 4 bases, with 21 bases left in between. The CDR3 spans 16 residues. Germline lookup yields CDR1 MDHEN and CDR2 SYDVKM. The CDR3 protein is CASSPTTAGARYEQYF. In DNA form, the CDR3 reads TGTGCCAGCAGTCCAACTACCGCTGGGGCCAGGTACGAGCAGTACTTC.

This chain joins TRBV18 and TRBJ1-1; 8 nucleotides line up with TRBD1. Trimming cost V 5 bases and J 3 bases; bases outside gene matches: 8. The CDR3 consists of 15 residues. CDR1 and CDR2 (germline): KGHSH, LQKENI. In nucleotides, the CDR3 is TGTGCCAGCTCAGGCTACAGGGGGAAGGACACTGAAGCTTTCTTT. The encoded protein is CASSGYRGKDTEAFF.

V and J are TRBV27 and TRBJ1-2; D is unresolved. CDR1 is MNHEY, CDR2 SMNVEV, per germline (reference sequence). The ends were cut back, 2 bases at V and 3 bases at J, with 16 bases in the middle. This CDR3 contains 16 residues. The CDR3 bases are TGTGCCAGCAGTTTAGTTCCGCGGCCAGCCGACTATGGCTACACCTTC. This gives the protein CASSLVPRPADYGYTF.

This clone was found a few times. Compared with germline, one end of the junction differs, possibly owing to a read error. The rearrangement links TRBV7-9 to TRBJ1-1, with D maybe TRBD1 (6 bases). CDR3 length: 14 amino acids. Germline CDR1 SEHNR, CDR2 FQNEAQ (reference sequence). CDR3 sequence (DNA): TGTGCCAGCAGCCCATCCCGGGACACCACCCTTAGGATATTT. Translated, it gives CASSPSRDTTLRIF.

The chain recombines TRBV9 with TRBJ1-6, with a weak D call TRBD1 (5 bases). The CDR3 is made up of 16 amino acids. In germline, CDR1 is SGDLS, CDR2 YYNGEE. The ends were cut back, 3 bases at V and 8 bases at J, with 18 bases in the middle. The CDR3 loop is CASSGPGSRKDSPLHF. The CDR3 nucleotides read TGTGCCAGCAGCGGCCCAGGGTCAAGGAAGGATTCACCCCTCCACTTT.

This chain connects TRBV25-1 to TRBJ2-5; 12 bases line up with TRBD1. This CDR3 contains 18 residues. The V gene end was trimmed by 1 base and the J gene end by 1 base; junction bases not matched to a gene: 7. Germline-derived CDR1 and CDR2 are MGHDK and SYGVNS. CDR3 in amino acids: CASSEWGTGGYPQETQYF. CDR3 DNA sequence: TGTGCCAGCAGTGAATGGGGGACAGGGGGCTACCCCCAAGAGACCCAGTACTTC.

The chain has TRBV11-3 and TRBJ1-1; no clear D gene. V dropped 5 bases and J dropped 0 bases, with 16 bases sitting between them. Germline V CDR1 and CDR2: SGHNT, YENEEA. This CDR3 has 16 amino acids. The CDR3 protein is CASSPGPVDMNTEAFF. The CDR3, as DNA: TGTGCCAGCAGCCCAGGTCCAGTAGACATGAACACTGAAGCTTTCTTT.

This clone was recorded once. V is TRBV11-2 and J is TRBJ1-2; TRBD1 matches at 7 bases. CDR3 size: 16 residues. Per germline, CDR1 SGHAT and CDR2 FQNNGV. V lost 6 bases, J lost 4 bases, and 14 bases stayed unmatched. DNA for the CDR3: TGTGCCAGCAGACCTACAGGGGCCTCTCGGGTCTATGGCTACACCTTC. It codes for CASRPTGASRVYGYTF.

The V gene is TRBV4-1, the J gene TRBJ2-7, with 11 nucleotides matching TRBD2. This CDR3 region has 17 residues. Germline V gene lookup returns CDR1 MGHRA and CDR2 YSYEKL. The ends lost 0 bases at V and 4 bases at J; junction bases unmatched: 8. The CDR3 loop is CASSQDPSGLAVYEQYF. As DNA, the CDR3 is TGCGCCAGCAGCCAAGACCCTTCGGGACTAGCGGTATACGAGCAGTACTTC.

This rearrangement joins TRBV6-4 to TRBJ2-6; D uncertain. This CDR3 region has 14 residues. Trimming removed 5 bases at V and 0 bases at J, with 5 bases between. Germline V CDR1 and CDR2: MRHNA, SNTAGT. The CDR3 DNA sequence: TGTGCCAGCAGTCCAGGCTCTGGGGCCAACGTCCTGACTTTC. This encodes CASSPGSGANVLTF.